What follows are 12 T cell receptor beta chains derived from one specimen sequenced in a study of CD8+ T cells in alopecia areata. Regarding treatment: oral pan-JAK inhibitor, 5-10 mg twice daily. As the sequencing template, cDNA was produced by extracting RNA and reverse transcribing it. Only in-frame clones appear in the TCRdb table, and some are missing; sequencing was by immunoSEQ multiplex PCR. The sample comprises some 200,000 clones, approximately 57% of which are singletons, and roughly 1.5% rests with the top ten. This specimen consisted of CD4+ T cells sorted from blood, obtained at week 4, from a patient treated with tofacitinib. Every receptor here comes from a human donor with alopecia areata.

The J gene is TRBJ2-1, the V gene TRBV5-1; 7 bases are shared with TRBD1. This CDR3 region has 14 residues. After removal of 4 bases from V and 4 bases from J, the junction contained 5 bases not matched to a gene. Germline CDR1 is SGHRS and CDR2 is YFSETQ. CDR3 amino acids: CASSADRAYNEQFF. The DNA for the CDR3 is TGCGCCAGCAGCGCTGACAGGGCTTACAATGAGCAGTTCTTC.

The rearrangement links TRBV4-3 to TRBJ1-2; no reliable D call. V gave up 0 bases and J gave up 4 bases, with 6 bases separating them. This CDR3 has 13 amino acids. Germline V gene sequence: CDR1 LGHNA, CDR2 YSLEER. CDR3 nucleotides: TGCGCCAGCAGCCAAGAGAGAGGCTATGGCTACACCTTC. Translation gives CASSQERGYGYTF.

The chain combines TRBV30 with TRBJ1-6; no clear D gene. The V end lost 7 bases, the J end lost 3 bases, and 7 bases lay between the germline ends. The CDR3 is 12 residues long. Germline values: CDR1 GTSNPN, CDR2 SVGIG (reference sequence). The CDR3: CASGGYNSPLHF. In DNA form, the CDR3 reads TGTGCCTCAGGAGGCTATAATTCACCCCTCCACTTT.

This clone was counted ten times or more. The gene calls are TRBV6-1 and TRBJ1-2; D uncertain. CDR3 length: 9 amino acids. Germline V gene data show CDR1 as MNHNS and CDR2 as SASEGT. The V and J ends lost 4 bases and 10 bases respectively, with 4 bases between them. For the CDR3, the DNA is TGTGCCAGCAGTGGGGACTACACCTTC. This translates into CASSGDYTF.

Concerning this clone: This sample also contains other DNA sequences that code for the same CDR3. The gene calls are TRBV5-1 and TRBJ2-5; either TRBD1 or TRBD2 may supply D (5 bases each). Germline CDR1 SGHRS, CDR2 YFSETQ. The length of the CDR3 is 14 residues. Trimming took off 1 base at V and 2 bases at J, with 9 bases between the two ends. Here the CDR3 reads CASSLRGDQETQYF. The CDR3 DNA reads TGCGCCAGCAGCTTGCGAGGGGATCAAGAGACCCAGTACTTC. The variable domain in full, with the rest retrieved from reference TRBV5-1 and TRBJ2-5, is KAGVTQTPRYLIKTRGQQVTLSCSPISGHRSVSWYQQTPGQGLQFLFEYFSETQRNKGNFPGRFSGRQFSNSRSEMNVSTLELGDSALYLCASSLRGDQETQYFGPGTRLLVL.

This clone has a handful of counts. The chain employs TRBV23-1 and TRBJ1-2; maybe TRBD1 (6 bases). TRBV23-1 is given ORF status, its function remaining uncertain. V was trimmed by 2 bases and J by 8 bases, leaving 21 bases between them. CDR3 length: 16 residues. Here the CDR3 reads CASSQTWEGVGRGYTF. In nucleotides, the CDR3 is TGCGCCAGCAGTCAAACGTGGGAGGGGGTTGGGAGAGGCTACACCTTC.

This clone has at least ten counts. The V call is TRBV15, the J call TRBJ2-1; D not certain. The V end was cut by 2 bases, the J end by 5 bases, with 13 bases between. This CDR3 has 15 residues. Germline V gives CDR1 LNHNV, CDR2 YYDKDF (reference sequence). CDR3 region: CATSRSDILDNEQFF. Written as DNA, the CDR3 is TGTGCCACCAGCAGATCCGATATCCTAGACAATGAGCAGTTCTTC.

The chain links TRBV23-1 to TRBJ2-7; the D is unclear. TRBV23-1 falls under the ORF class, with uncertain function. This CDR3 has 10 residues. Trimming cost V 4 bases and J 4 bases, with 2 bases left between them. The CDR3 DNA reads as TGCGCCAGCAGTCGTTACGAGCAGTACTTC. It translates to CASSRYEQYF.

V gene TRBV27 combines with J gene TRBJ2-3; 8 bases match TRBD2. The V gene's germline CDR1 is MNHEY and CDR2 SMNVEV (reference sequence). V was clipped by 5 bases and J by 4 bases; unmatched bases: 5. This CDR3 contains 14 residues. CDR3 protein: CASSPTGGPDTQYF. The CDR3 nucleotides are TGTGCCAGCAGTCCCACGGGGGGGCCAGATACGCAGTATTTT.

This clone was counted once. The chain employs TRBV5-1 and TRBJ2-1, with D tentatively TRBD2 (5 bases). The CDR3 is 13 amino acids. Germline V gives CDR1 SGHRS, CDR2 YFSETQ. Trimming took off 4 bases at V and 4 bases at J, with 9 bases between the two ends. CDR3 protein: CASSADLYNEQFF. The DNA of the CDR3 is TGCGCCAGCAGCGCGGACTTATACAATGAGCAGTTCTTC.

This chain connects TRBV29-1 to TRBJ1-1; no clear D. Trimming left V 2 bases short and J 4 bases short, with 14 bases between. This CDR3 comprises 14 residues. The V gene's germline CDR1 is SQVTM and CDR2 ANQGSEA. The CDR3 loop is CSVETGRGFTEAFF. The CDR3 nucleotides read TGCAGCGTTGAAACCGGGAGAGGGTTCACTGAAGCTTTCTTT.

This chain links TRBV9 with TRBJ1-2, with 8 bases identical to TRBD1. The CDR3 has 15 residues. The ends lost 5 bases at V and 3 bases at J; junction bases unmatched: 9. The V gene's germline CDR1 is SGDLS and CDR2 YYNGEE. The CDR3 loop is CASSLGTGGYYGYTF. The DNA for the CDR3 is TGTGCCAGCAGTTTGGGAACAGGGGGTTACTATGGCTACACCTTC.